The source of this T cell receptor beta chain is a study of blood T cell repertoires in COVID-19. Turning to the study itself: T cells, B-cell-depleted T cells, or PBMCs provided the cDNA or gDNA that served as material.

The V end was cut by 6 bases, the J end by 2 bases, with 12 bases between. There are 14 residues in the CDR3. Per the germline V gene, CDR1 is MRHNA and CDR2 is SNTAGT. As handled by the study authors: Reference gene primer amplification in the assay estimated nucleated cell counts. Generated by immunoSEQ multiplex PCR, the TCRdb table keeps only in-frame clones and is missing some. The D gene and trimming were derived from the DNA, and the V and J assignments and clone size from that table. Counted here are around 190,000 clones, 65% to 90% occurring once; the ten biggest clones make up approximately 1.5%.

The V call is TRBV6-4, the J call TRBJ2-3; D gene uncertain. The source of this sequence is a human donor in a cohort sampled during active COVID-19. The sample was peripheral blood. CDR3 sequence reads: CASSSLASTDTQYF. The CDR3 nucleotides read TGTGCCAGCAGCTCTTTAGCTTCCACAGATACGCAGTATTTT.